This T cell receptor beta chain was identified in a study of cytomegalovirus exposure and HLA in healthy donors (dated by TCRdb to the late 2010s). Looking at the study overall: An earlier analysis of fewer than 750 of the donors reported about 280 Gb of sequence data and around 100 million unique TCR beta sequences obtained from about 179 million T cells. Because of strong linkage in the cohort, roughly five DR-DQ haplotypes were treated as single units for association and clustering. A later analysis re-examined previously published TCR beta repertoires from 500 to 700 donors and added high-resolution HLA genotyping to investigate patterns of TCR occurrence. Of the 300 to 400 genotyped donors, 81% fell in the genetic ancestry cluster associated with self-reported Caucasian donors. Typing coverage differed by locus: A, B, C, DRB1 and DQB1 were typed in roughly 620-630 donors, DQA1 in around 500, DPA1 in 600 to 610, and DPB1 in 400 to 480. A later genetic analysis used genome-wide SNP genotypes for about 60% of the roughly 700 donors, treating that subset as a discovery cohort. Rather than using new phenotypic data, the later analysis identified candidate immune exposures from TCR beta sequences and from how often those sequences occurred across donors. The aim of the study was to test whether cataloging public T cell receptors could identify signatures of past pathogen exposure. Donor age, sex, ethnicity and CMV serostatus were collected together with the repertoire data. An earlier analysis of 587 of the donors used high-throughput TCR beta sequencing to judge whether each TCR beta V gene segment behaved as functional or pseudogenic. On average, about 200,000 unique TCR beta nucleotide sequences were sequenced per donor among a few hundred genotyped donors of the cohort, with roughly 19% of those sequences being non-productive. Using immunosequencing, the study profiled T cell repertoires from about 610 subjects and related those repertoires to cytomegalovirus serostatus. Both class I and class II loci were covered by HLA typing, at four-digit resolution. About 300 gigabases of sequencing data and 78 million or so unique TCR sequences were included in an early release covering roughly 600 HLA-typed donors. To predict cytomegalovirus infection status, the study brought together high-throughput TCR immunosequencing, statistical association of individual TCRs with disease status, and machine learning. All discovery cohort repertoires had been generated on a single sequencing platform. Along with the roughly 700-subject first cohort, a separate validation cohort of over a hundred different subjects was used.

Libraries were made using the immunoSEQ multiplex PCR assay. For the multiplex PCR, a mixture combining 60 forward primers for TCR Vbeta segments and 13 reverse primers for TCR Jbeta segments was used. The CDR3 region of rearranged TCR beta genes was amplified from genomic DNA by a multiplex PCR assay. Amplified TCR beta libraries were sequenced as 87-base-pair reads on the Illumina HiSeq System. Regarding the original processing steps: Across the 600 to 700 repertoires, a later analysis counted roughly 77 million unique TCR beta chains, approximately 10 million of which were shared by at least two donors. Raw reads were error-corrected and collapsed into unique sequences with a nearest-neighbor algorithm that merged closely related sequences to remove PCR and sequencing errors. V, D and J gene segments were assigned by aligning CDR3 sequences to IMGT reference sequences. For a sequence to be retained, a match of at least six nucleotides to both a V gene segment and a J gene segment was required. Rearrangements were classified as productive when the CDR3 lacked stop codons and remained in frame with V and J, and all other rearrangements were classified as non-productive. Following IMGT convention, CDR3 was defined as the stretch from the second conserved V-encoded cysteine to the conserved J-encoded phenylalanine. In an earlier analysis of roughly 580 of the donors, sequences lacking an unambiguous match to a single V gene segment were excluded. An earlier analysis of approximately 590 of the donors called V segments functional above 56.7% productive rearrangements and segregating when the between-donor standard deviation exceeded 5%. A statistical classification framework was built to diagnose cytomegalovirus status from the catalog of TCR beta chain sequences. In a later analysis, TCR nucleotide sequences were compared against IMGT/GENE-DB human TR gene sequences so that V and J genes could be assigned. Using the TCRdist pipeline, a later analysis assigned CDR3 sequences along with most-parsimonious VDJ recombination scenarios. In a later analysis, every TCR beta chain was defined by the combination of its CDR3 amino acid sequence and its V-gene family, and reads without a unique V-gene family were dropped. As a way to deal with suspected cross-contamination and a sequencing artifact, a later analysis dropped approximately 590 nucleotide sequences that were highly shared and had low generation probability. In a later analysis, a clonal expansion index was calculated for each public chain from normalized within-repertoire ranks of inferred template counts. In a later analysis, generation probabilities were computed using a VDJ recombination model fitted to out-of-frame rearrangements, and the results were checked against IGoR. A later analysis scored TCR-TCR, TCR-HLA and TCR-CMV co-occurrence with hypergeometric tests, applying a repertoire-size bias correction to TCR pairs. To estimate false discovery rates, a later analysis permuted the HLA or CMV assignments 20 times. In a later analysis, co-occurring TCRs were grouped with DBSCAN, and TCRdist sequence similarity was added when clustering was performed within HLA-allele-positive subsets. For co-occurrence clustering, repertoires with fewer than 30,000 or more than 120,000 public chains were excluded, along with five or six repertoires with anomalous nucleotide sharing. The table comes from immuneACCESS by way of TCRdb, which keeps in-frame sequences with V and J called. Part of the clones is missing from these tables; in studies checked, under half for an unresolved V gene and the rest for unknown reasons. The V and J calls and clone size were taken over from that table, and D and trimming were inferred from the DNA. The sample records about 67,000 clones, 78% of which are singletons. The ten largest clones capture approximately 9.9% of the sample.

About this clone itself: The antigen it recognizes is unknown. The input lacks base qualities; no much larger clone sits a single base away.

Findings and caveats that apply to the study as a whole: The study listed 164 TCR beta chains as associated with cytomegalovirus. In a later analysis, the rate of TCR association differed among HLA loci, with DRB1 alleles having the most associated TCRs and HLA-C alleles having the fewest. The classifier was reported to diagnose cytomegalovirus status with high specificity and sensitivity in both the original and validation cohorts. A few of the identified cytomegalovirus-associated TCR beta chains were confirmed in vitro to be specific for cytomegalovirus antigens. Because some donors lacked HLA typing at each locus, the association tests relied only on the typed subset. According to a later analysis, most CMV-associated TCR beta chains appeared to be HLA-restricted, and the HLA associations seemed to be driven largely by CMV exposure. Some IMGT-functional V segments, including TRBV6-2 and TRBV6-3, could not be told apart with the 87-base-pair reads, so those segments were excluded. In a later analysis, HLA-associated TCR beta chains were found to be more clonally expanded and to have lower generation probabilities than equally common non-associated chains. In a later genetic analysis, fewer N-insertions in productive TCRs were reported among donors in an Asian-associated ancestry cluster than the approximately 710-donor mean. V-gene and J-gene trimming of TCR beta chains was associated with a missense DCLRE1C variant in a later genetic analysis, and the association was replicated in an independent cohort. The presence/absence analyses assumed that sequencing depth was roughly uniform across donors, and that assumption may not be true. For the cohort, immune exposure information was limited to CMV serostatus. Strong co-occurrence of HLA alleles, especially DR and DQ, made assigning TCR associations to individual alleles difficult. Over 15 rarely observed V segments, including chromosome 9 orphons, were excluded from the earlier analysis of approximately 600 of the donors because counts were too low. According to the authors, the approach could potentially be generalized to other disease states and immunological phenotypes. A later analysis reported that several top co-occurrence clusters appeared linked to parvovirus B19, influenza, CMV and Epstein-Barr virus. This cohort had only TCR beta chains sequenced, and the lack of alpha or paired-chain data limited which features could be detected. A group of highly shared sequence variants was considered likely to be a technical artifact of the sequencing pipeline. A further reported finding was that TCR beta sequences accurately predicted the HLA-A and HLA-B alleles for most subjects in the first cohort. Most TCR sequences were observed very rarely across donors, whereas some public TCRs were present in many individuals. In a later analysis, 16,951 TCR beta sequences were associated with specific HLA alleles at a false discovery rate of 0.05. Correlated functional status among segregating V segments might be attributable to linkage disequilibrium, but an unknown experimental factor could not be ruled out. In an earlier analysis of more than 450 of the donors, most TCR beta V segments were observed in productive rearrangements about 90% or about 30% of the time, broadly matching IMGT annotations.

The cohort comprised some 730 healthy bone marrow donors. All cohort members were sampled while nominally healthy, although unrecorded immune exposures were likely present. The donor tested CMV seronegative and was one of the 352 seronegative cohort members. Each donor provided a peripheral blood sample, and peripheral blood mononuclear cells were used for TCR beta sequencing. The Qiagen DNeasy Blood Extraction Kit was used to extract genomic DNA from the blood cell samples. According to the germline V gene, CDR1 reads SGHAT and CDR2 reads FQNNGV. V loses 5 bases of germline sequence and J loses 2 bases, and the interval between the two ends is 20 bases. The CDR3, from cysteine to phenylalanine, totals 17 residues. The only DNA kept is the CDR3, 51 bases in frame from the first base.

The sequenced sample was PBMCs. This receptor chain uses TRBV11-2 and TRBJ2-3; confidence is insufficient to name the D gene. The receptor was derived from a man aged 40-49 years in good health and CMV-seronegative. The CDR3 loop reads CASSRFYSHSFTDTQYF. The DNA sequence is TGTGCCAGCAGCCGATTTTATTCACACAGTTTCACAGATACGCAGTATTTT.